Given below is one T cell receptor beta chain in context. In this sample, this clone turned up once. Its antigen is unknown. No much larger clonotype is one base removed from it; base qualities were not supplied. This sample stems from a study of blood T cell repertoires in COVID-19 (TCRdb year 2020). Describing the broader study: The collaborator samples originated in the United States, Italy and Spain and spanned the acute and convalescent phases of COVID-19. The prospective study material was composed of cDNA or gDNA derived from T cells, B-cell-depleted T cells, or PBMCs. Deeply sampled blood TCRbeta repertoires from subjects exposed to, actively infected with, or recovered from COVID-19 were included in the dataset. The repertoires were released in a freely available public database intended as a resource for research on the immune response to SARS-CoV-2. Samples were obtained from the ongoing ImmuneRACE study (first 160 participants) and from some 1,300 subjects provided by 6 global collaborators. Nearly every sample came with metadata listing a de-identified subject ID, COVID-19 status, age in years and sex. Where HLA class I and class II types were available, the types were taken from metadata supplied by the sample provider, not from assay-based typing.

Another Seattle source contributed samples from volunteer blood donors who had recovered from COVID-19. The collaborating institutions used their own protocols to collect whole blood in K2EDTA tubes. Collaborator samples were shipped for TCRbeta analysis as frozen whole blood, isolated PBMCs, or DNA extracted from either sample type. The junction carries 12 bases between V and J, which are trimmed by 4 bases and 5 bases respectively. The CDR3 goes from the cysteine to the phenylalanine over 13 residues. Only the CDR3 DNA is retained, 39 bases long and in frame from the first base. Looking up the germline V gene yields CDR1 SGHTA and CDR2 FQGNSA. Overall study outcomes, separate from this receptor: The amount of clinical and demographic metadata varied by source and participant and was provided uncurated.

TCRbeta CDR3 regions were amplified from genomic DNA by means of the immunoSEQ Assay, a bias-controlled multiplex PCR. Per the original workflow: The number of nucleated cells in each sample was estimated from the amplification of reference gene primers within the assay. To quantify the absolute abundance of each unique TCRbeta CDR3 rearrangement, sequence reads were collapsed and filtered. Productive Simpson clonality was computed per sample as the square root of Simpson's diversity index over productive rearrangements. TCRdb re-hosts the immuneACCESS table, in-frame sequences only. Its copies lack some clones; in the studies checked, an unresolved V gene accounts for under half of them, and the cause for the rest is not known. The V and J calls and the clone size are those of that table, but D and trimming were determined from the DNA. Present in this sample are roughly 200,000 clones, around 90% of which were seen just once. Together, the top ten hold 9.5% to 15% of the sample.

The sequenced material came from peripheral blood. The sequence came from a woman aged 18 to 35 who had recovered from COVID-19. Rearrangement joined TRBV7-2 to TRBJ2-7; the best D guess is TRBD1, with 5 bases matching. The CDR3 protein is CASSSPGFHEQYF. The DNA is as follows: TGTGCCAGCAGCTCCCCAGGGTTCCACGAGCAGTACTTC.